These T cell receptor beta chains were read from a single sample in a study of T-cell reconstitution after alpha-beta-depleted transplantation in children. TCRdb reprocessed the PCR reads via MiXCR and lists one record per CDR3 protein. The sample consists of fewer than 550,000 distinct CDR3 sequences, roughly a tenth of them appearing once. This sample comprised PBMCs, obtained before TCRalphabeta/CD19-depleted stem cell transplant. These receptors came from a child aged 2-15 years with inherited bone marrow failure, due to receive a stem cell transplant. Each CDR3 is given with its conserved first and last residue. Fields, in order: V gene, clone size, D gene, J gene, CDR3 protein, CDR3 DNA. A D gene is named only where the DNA matches it firmly. Clone size appears in some rows only: once, few, many, or a class for an expanded clone.

v_call: TRBV4-1; clone_size: many; d_call: .; j_call: TRBJ2-7; cdr3_aa: CASSQRAGGDYEQYF; cdr3_nt: TGCGCCAGCAGCCAAAGGGCCGGCGGGGACTACGAGCAGTACTTC
v_call: TRBV20-1; clone_size: many; d_call: TRBD2; j_call: TRBJ2-2; cdr3_aa: CSASRASGTGELFF; cdr3_nt: TGCAGTGCTAGTAGGGCTAGCGGGACTGGGGAGCTGTTTTTT
v_call: TRBV19; clone_size: few; d_call: TRBD2; j_call: TRBJ2-4; cdr3_aa: CATGGRGQNIQYF; cdr3_nt: TGTGCCACCGGGGGGAGGGGACAAAACATTCAGTACTTC
v_call: TRBV7-9; clone_size: many; d_call: .; j_call: TRBJ2-1; cdr3_aa: CASSLTGRGYNEQFF; cdr3_nt: TGTGCCAGCAGCTTAACCGGGAGAGGCTACAATGAGCAGTTCTTC
v_call: TRBV7-9; clone_size: many; d_call: .; j_call: TRBJ2-7; cdr3_aa: CASSTPLVPLEQYF; cdr3_nt: TGTGCCAGCAGCACCCCGTTAGTTCCGCTCGAGCAGTACTTC
v_call: TRBV9; clone_size: many; d_call: .; j_call: TRBJ1-3; cdr3_aa: CASSVLSSGNTIYF; cdr3_nt: TGTGCCAGCAGCGTTCTCTCCTCTGGAAACACCATATATTTT
v_call: TRBV20-1; clone_size: many; d_call: .; j_call: TRBJ2-1; cdr3_aa: CSAPWAGSTDNEQFF; cdr3_nt: TGCAGTGCTCCCTGGGCCGGGAGCACTGACAATGAGCAGTTCTTC
v_call: TRBV14; clone_size: few; d_call: .; j_call: TRBJ1-4; cdr3_aa: CASRDLPERCEKLFF; cdr3_nt: TGTGCCAGCAGGGACCTTCCCGAGAGGTGTGAAAAACTGTTTTTT
v_call: TRBV9; clone_size: few; d_call: TRBD2; j_call: TRBJ2-1; cdr3_aa: CASSARLAGEQFF; cdr3_nt: TGTGCCAGCAGCGCCCGACTAGCCGGTGAGCAGTTCTTC
v_call: TRBV12-3/TRBV12-4; clone_size: many; d_call: .; j_call: TRBJ2-7; cdr3_aa: CASSFIFVWQEGSYEQYF; cdr3_nt: TGTGCCAGCAGTTTCATTTTCGTTTGGCAGGAGGGCTCCTACGAGCAGTACTTC
v_call: TRBV5-1; clone_size: many; d_call: .; j_call: TRBJ2-5; cdr3_aa: CASSAIHTQETQYF; cdr3_nt: TGCGCCAGCAGCGCGATCCATACACAAGAGACCCAGTACTTC
v_call: TRBV20-1; clone_size: many; d_call: .; j_call: TRBJ2-7; cdr3_aa: CSARLGSSYEQYF; cdr3_nt: TGCAGTGCTAGGTTGGGTAGCTCCTACGAGCAGTACTTC
v_call: TRBV7-9; clone_size: many; d_call: TRBD1; j_call: TRBJ1-3; cdr3_aa: CASSLDPRDRGNTIYF; cdr3_nt: TGTGCCAGCAGCTTAGATCCACGGGACAGGGGAAACACCATATATTTT
v_call: TRBV12-3/TRBV12-4; clone_size: many; d_call: .; j_call: TRBJ2-2; cdr3_aa: CASSLGFLVTGELFF; cdr3_nt: TGTGCCAGCAGCCTAGGATTTTTGGTCACCGGGGAGCTGTTTTTT
v_call: TRBV20-1; clone_size: many; d_call: TRBD2; j_call: TRBJ2-1; cdr3_aa: CSARDGGRSGLAGVGEQFF; cdr3_nt: TGCAGTGCTAGAGACGGGGGGCGCTCGGGACTAGCGGGAGTGGGTGAGCAGTTCTTC
v_call: TRBV7-9; clone_size: .; d_call: .; j_call: TRBJ2-7; cdr3_aa: CASGPVTSYEQYF; cdr3_nt: TGTGCCAGCGGCCCGGTAACGAGCTACGAGCAGTACTTC
v_call: TRBV29-1; clone_size: many; d_call: TRBD1; j_call: TRBJ2-7; cdr3_aa: CSVVGGGYEQYF; cdr3_nt: TGCAGCGTTGTAGGGGGCGGCTACGAGCAGTACTTC